This T cell receptor (beta chain) stems from a study of T cells after yellow fever vaccination. Across the study: SMART-Seq v4 Ultra Low Input prepared the low-cell-number fractions.

This clonotype was observed at least ten times. No antigen is known for it. V was pared by 4 bases and J by 3 bases, with 12 bases between. This CDR3 has 14 amino acids. The study made its TCR cDNA through 5'RACE template switching. That step introduced a universal primer site along with UMIs. TCRdb re-derived calls from the 5' RACE reads in MiXCR, one entry per CDR3 protein. Here the sample spans 300,000 or so distinct CDR3 sequences, around 3.9% being singletons. Study-wide results and limits: A small share of clonotypes appeared in both CD4 and CD8 compartments. Faster peaking, at day 5 versus 15, marked a secondary response that was weaker.

The sample was PBMCs, taken 5 days after the yellow fever booster vaccination. The source is a man younger than 35 who received the YFV17D yellow fever vaccine. The V and J genes are TRBV12-3 or TRBV12-4 and TRBJ2-5; a weak D match, TRBD2 (5 bases). The CDR3 is CASSSGIVKETQYF. The CDR3 region has the DNA TGTGCCAGCAGTTCCGGGATTGTAAAAGAGACCCAGTACTTC.